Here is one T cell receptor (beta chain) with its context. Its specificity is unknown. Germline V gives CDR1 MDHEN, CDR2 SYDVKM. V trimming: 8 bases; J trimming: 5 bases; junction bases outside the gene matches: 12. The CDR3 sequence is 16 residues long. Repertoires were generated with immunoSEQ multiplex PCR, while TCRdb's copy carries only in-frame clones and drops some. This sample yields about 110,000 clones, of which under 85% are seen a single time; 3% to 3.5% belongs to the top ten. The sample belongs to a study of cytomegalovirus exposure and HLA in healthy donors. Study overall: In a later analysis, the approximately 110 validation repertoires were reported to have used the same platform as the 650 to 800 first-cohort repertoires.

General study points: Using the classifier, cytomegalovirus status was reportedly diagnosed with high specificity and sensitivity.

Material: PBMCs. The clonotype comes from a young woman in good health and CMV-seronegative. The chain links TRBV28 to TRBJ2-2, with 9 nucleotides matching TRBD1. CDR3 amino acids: CASRSRDRVLTGELFF. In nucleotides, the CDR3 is TGTGCCAGCCGGAGCCGGGACAGGGTTTTAACCGGGGAGCTGTTTTTT. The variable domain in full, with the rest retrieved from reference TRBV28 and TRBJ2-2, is DVKVTQSSRYLVKRTGEKVFLECVQDMDHENMFWYRQDPGLGLRLIYFSYDVKMKEKGDIPEGYSVSREKKERFSLILESASTNQTSMYLCASRSRDRVLTGELFFGEGSRLTVL.